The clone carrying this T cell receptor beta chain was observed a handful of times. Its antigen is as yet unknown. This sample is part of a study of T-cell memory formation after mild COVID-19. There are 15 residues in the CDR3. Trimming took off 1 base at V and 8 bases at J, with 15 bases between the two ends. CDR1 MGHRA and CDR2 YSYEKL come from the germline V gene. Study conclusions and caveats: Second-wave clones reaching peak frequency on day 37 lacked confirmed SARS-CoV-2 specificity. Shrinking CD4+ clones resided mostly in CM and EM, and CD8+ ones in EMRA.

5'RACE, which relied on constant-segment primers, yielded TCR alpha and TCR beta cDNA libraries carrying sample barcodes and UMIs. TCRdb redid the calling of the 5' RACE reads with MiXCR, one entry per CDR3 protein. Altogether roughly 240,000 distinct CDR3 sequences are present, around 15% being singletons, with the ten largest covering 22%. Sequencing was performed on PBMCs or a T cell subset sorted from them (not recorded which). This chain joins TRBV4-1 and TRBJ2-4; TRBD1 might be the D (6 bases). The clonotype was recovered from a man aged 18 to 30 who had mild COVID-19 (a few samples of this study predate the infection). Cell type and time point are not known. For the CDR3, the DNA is TGCGCCAGCAGCCAAGTCCTACAGGGCCGGGACATTCAGTACTTC. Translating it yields CASSQVLQGRDIQYF.